This TCR beta chain was retrieved from a study of cytomegalovirus exposure and HLA in healthy donors. Study summary: Caucasian-associated ancestry cluster membership applied to approximately 80% of nearly 400 genotyped donors.

A word on this clone: The antigen is undetermined.

The PCR made use of 60 Vbeta and 13 Jbeta primers. Here immunoSEQ multiplex PCR was the method, and the copy in TCRdb shows in-frame clones only, minus some. The sample lists over 200,000 clones, around 80% seen once, with more than 0.5% in the top ten. Overall study results and limits: Fewer N-insertions (relative to the approximately 700-donor mean) were reportedly seen in an Asian-associated ancestry cluster in a later analysis. What a later analysis showed was that several of the most significant clusters appeared linked to common viral pathogens.

Each donor's status was that of a healthy bone marrow donor. The clonotype originates from a woman in her forties in good health and CMV-seronegative. Material for sequencing was PBMCs.

CDR3 nucleotide sequence: TGTGCCAGCAGCTTCCCCCTTCCTGGGAGCTCCTATAATTCACCCCTCCACTTT. As protein: CASSFPLPGSSYNSPLHF. The gene calls are TRBV7-2 and TRBJ1-6; D remains ambiguous. CDR1 SGHTA and CDR2 FQGNSA come from the germline V gene. The CDR3 covers 18 residues. Trimming cost V 3 bases and J 0 bases, with 15 bases left between them.